These 11 T cell receptor beta chains share one sample of origin, sequenced in a study of blood T cell repertoires in COVID-19. The method was immunoSEQ multiplex PCR; TCRdb's version includes in-frame clones alone and lacks a portion of them. The table has some 220,000 clones, roughly 88% seen once. Sequencing used PBMCs or T cells enriched from blood (not recorded which). All receptors come from a woman aged 40 to 49 with acute COVID-19.

This chain uses TRBV9 with TRBJ1-2, with 8 bases lining up with TRBD1. The CDR3 extends over 14 amino acids. Germline V gene data show CDR1 as SGDLS and CDR2 as YYNGEE. After removal of 3 bases from V and 2 bases from J, the junction contained 3 bases not matched to a gene. The CDR3 nucleotides read TGTGCCAGCAGCGGGGCAGGGGGCAACTATGGCTACACCTTC. It yields the protein CASSGAGGNYGYTF. The whole variable domain, remainder taken from reference TRBV9 and TRBJ1-2, is DSGVTQTPKHLITATGQRVTLRCSPRSGDLSVYWYQQSLDQGLQFLIQYYNGEERAKGNILERFSAQQFPDLHSELNLSSLELGDSALYFCASSGAGGNYGYTFGSGTRLTVV.

This clone was counted a single time. The genes are TRBV6-5 and TRBJ1-1; perhaps TRBD1 as D (6 bases). Germline V CDR1 and CDR2: MNHEY, SVGAGI. V was clipped by 5 bases and J by 1 base, with 14 bases between them. The CDR3 length is 15 residues. CDR3 nucleotides: TGTGCCAGCAGTCGGACAGAAACTAAGAACACTGAAGCTTTCTTT. Its protein is CASSRTETKNTEAFF.

A few counts support this clone. The rearrangement links TRBV5-1 to TRBJ2-7, with a tentative D call TRBD2 (6 bases). The germline gives CDR1 SGHRS, CDR2 YFSETQ. V lost 4 bases to trimming and J lost 3 bases, with 23 bases between them. The CDR3 is made up of 17 amino acids. CDR3 region: CASSLGRGTDPSYEQYV. The CDR3 region has the DNA TGCGCCAGCAGCCTGGGCCGGGGGACTGACCCTAGCTACGAGCAGTACGTC.

The V call is TRBV10-1, the J call TRBJ1-1; 8 bases are shared with TRBD1. This CDR3 is 13 amino acids long. Germline CDR1 and CDR2: WNHNN and SYGVQD (reference sequence). J lost 5 bases, V lost 4 bases, and 3 bases had no gene match. The CDR3, as DNA: TGCGCCAGCAGTGTCCAGGGGGCGACTGAAGCTTTCTTT. This codes for CASSVQGATEAFF.

CDR3 amino acids: CASLGGGTNEKLFF. CDR3 in DNA: TGTGCCAGCCTAGGGGGCGGGACTAATGAAAAACTGTTTTTT. The V gene is TRBV6-5, the J gene TRBJ1-4, with TRBD1 matching over 7 bases. Unmatched junction bases numbered 5, after V lost 8 bases and J lost 2 bases. CDR3 size: 14 residues. Germline CDR1 MNHEY, CDR2 SVGAGI.

This clone was seen just once. V gene TRBV5-1 combines with J gene TRBJ1-1; possibly TRBD1 for D (5 bases). The germline V gene encodes CDR1 SGHRS and CDR2 YFSETQ. V was shortened by 2 bases and J by 5 bases, with 10 bases between the two germline ends. There are 13 residues in the CDR3. The CDR3 loop reads CASSFSGGTEAFF. CDR3 coding DNA: TGCGCCAGCAGCTTTTCCGGGGGGACTGAAGCTTTCTTT.

The chain recombines TRBV29-1 with TRBJ1-2; D ambiguous. The ends were cut back, 6 bases at V and 4 bases at J, with 12 bases in the middle. This CDR3 has 12 residues. Germline-derived CDR1 and CDR2 are SQVTM and ANQGSEA. The CDR3 loop reads CSVADSVYGYTF. CDR3 DNA sequence: TGCAGCGTGGCCGACTCGGTCTATGGCTACACCTTC.

There are many counts of this clone. The V gene is TRBV6-1, the J gene TRBJ1-2; D uncertain. The CDR3 is made up of 13 amino acids. Germline CDR1 reads MNHNS; CDR2 reads SASEGT. Trimming pared 1 base from V and 5 bases from J, leaving 8 bases between. This chain's CDR3 is CASSEDGGYGYTF. As DNA, the CDR3 is TGTGCCAGCAGTGAAGACGGAGGGTATGGCTACACCTTC.

The chain combines TRBV5-5 with TRBJ1-1; 7 bases align to TRBD1. CDR1 and CDR2 (germline): SGHKS, YYEKEE (reference sequence). V gave up 4 bases and J gave up 1 base; unmatched junction bases: 4. The CDR3 covers 14 residues. The CDR3, as DNA: TGTGCCAGCAGCATAAGGACAGGGAACACTGAAGCTTTCTTT. Its translation is CASSIRTGNTEAFF. The full variable domain, with the rest looked up from reference TRBV5-5 and TRBJ1-1, is DAGVTQSPTHLIKTRGQQVTLRCSPISGHKSVSWYQQVLGQGPQFIFQYYEKEERGRGNFPDRFSARQFPNYSSELNVNALLLGDSALYLCASSIRTGNTEAFFGQGTRLTVV.

This clone was seen a few times. The rearrangement uses TRBV28 and TRBJ1-5; no firm D call. The V gene's germline CDR1 is MDHEN and CDR2 SYDVKM. The CDR3 runs to 16 residues. Trimming removed 3 bases from V and 0 bases from J, with 12 bases in between. The chain's CDR3 is CASSFRSLGSNQPQHF. The CDR3, as DNA: TGTGCCAGCAGTTTCAGGTCCCTTGGTAGCAATCAGCCCCAGCATTTT. Supplemented by reference TRBV28 and TRBJ1-5, the full variable domain reads DVKVTQSSRYLVKRTGEKVFLECVQDMDHENMFWYRQDPGLGLRLIYFSYDVKMKEKGDIPEGYSVSREKKERFSLILESASTNQTSMYLCASSFRSLGSNQPQHFGDGTRLSIL.

V gene TRBV2 combines with J gene TRBJ1-6; a weak D match, TRBD1 (5 bases). V was cut by 4 bases and J by 15 bases, with 7 bases left in between. The V gene's germline CDR1 is SNHLY and CDR2 FYNNEI. CDR3 length: 10 amino acids. CDR3 sequence reads: CASSGGHLHF. The CDR3 bases are TGTGCCAGCAGTGGGGGCCACCTCCACTTT.